What follows are 26 T cell receptor beta chains derived from one specimen sequenced in a study of blood T cell repertoires in COVID-19 (dated by TCRdb to the early 2020s). The library was obtained by the immunoSEQ multiplex PCR assay. In TCRdb, the immuneACCESS table is reduced to in-frame sequences with V and J assigned. These tables do not hold every clone; where another copy was compared, an unresolved V gene accounts for under half, and the others remain unexplained. The sample data list more than 100,000 clones, and about 90% of these were observed just once. The leading ten clones occupy about 4% of the sample. The sequencing input was peripheral blood. The receptors derive from a woman in her sixties or seventies with acute or convalescent COVID-19.

This chain connects TRBV18 to TRBJ2-1; 13 nucleotides align to TRBD2. The CDR3 totals 16 residues. From germline, CDR1 is KGHSH and CDR2 LQKENI. V was pared by 1 base and J by 5 bases, with 2 bases of the junction left unmatched. The CDR3, as DNA: TGTGCCAGCTCACCACGGACTAGCGGGAGCCACAATGAGCAGTTCTTC. Its protein is CASSPRTSGSHNEQFF.

The chain combines TRBV6-5 with TRBJ2-7; D is possibly TRBD1 (6 bases). Germline CDR1 and CDR2: MNHEY and SVGAGI. V shed 0 bases and J shed 2 bases, with 11 bases lying between them. This CDR3 comprises 15 residues. CDR3 in DNA: TGTGCCAGCAGTTACTCAGGGACACCAACCTACGAGCAGTACTTC. Amino acid sequence: CASSYSGTPTYEQYF.

The chain recombines TRBV28 with TRBJ1-2; TRBD1 agrees at 10 bases. V shed 6 bases and J 7 bases; nucleotides not matched to a gene: 8. The CDR3 has 14 amino acids. The germline CDR1 and CDR2 sequences are MDHEN and SYDVKM. CDR3 sequence: CASRRPGQGFGYTF. The CDR3 DNA sequence: TGTGCCAGCAGACGGCCGGGACAGGGGTTTGGCTACACCTTC.

The chain combines TRBV11-2 with TRBJ2-7, with 7 bases lining up with TRBD2. The CDR3 runs 14 residues. The J segment lost 2 bases and the V segment lost 3 bases, leaving 4 bases of the junction unmatched. Looked up from germline, CDR1 is SGHAT and CDR2 is FQNNGV. CDR3 in amino acids: CASSFGLGTYEQYV. The CDR3 DNA follows: TGTGCCAGCAGCTTCGGACTAGGAACCTACGAGCAGTACGTC.

V is TRBV4-1 and J is TRBJ1-5, with D unclear. The CDR3 contains 13 residues. V lost 1 base and J lost 6, with 7 bases in between. Per the germline V gene, CDR1 is MGHRA and CDR2 is YSYEKL. CDR3 protein: CASSQVTSQPQHF. The CDR3 DNA sequence: TGCGCCAGCAGCCAAGTAACAAGTCAGCCCCAGCATTTT.

The V and J genes are TRBV15 and TRBJ1-6; TRBD1 matches 9 bases. The CDR3 covers 14 residues. Germline CDR1 reads LNHNV; CDR2 reads YYDKDF (reference sequence). V lost 2 bases and J lost 10; bases outside the gene matches: 3. The CDR3 sequence: CATSRSQGASPLHF. The CDR3 nucleotides read TGTGCCACCAGCAGATCACAGGGGGCCTCACCCCTCCACTTT.

The rearrangement joins TRBV28 to TRBJ1-6; tentative D call: TRBD1 (6 bases). With 7 bases removed from V and 7 bases from J, the gap between germline ends came to 17 bases. Germline loops: CDR1 MDHEN, CDR2 SYDVKM. There are 15 residues in the CDR3. CDR3 region: CASIPGQTSNSPLHF. The CDR3 nucleotides are TGTGCCAGCATTCCGGGACAAACTTCAAATTCACCCCTCCACTTT.

In this sample, this clone turned up once. The rearrangement links TRBV5-1 to TRBJ1-2; 11 nucleotides line up with TRBD1. The V and J ends lost 4 bases and 8 bases, in that order; junction bases with no gene match: 7. The CDR3 has 14 amino acids. Per germline, CDR1 SGHRS and CDR2 YFSETQ. In nucleotides, the CDR3 is TGCGCCAGCAGCAAAGGACAGGGGGCGGGCGGCTACACCTTC. Residues: CASSKGQGAGGYTF.

The V gene is TRBV4-1, the J gene TRBJ1-4; 7 bases fit TRBD1. Looked up from germline, CDR1 is MGHRA and CDR2 is YSYEKL. The CDR3 has 15 amino acids. V was pared by 1 base and J by 8 bases, with 7 bases of the junction left unmatched. The DNA of the CDR3 is TGCGCCAGCAGCCAAGGCGACAGGGACGAGGAAAAACTGTTTTTT. This gives the protein CASSQGDRDEEKLFF.

Notes on this clone: The same CDR3 arises from other DNA sequences in this sample as well. The CDR3 here is CASSLAGGNTEAFF. In nucleotides, the CDR3 is TGTGCCAGCAGCTTAGCGGGGGGGAACACTGAAGCTTTCTTT. The V gene is TRBV7-9, the J gene TRBJ1-1; D is possibly TRBD1 (5 bases). Looked up from germline, CDR1 is SEHNR and CDR2 is FQNEAQ (reference sequence). The CDR3 runs to 14 residues. The V and J ends lost 0 bases and 1 base respectively, with 6 bases between them. Based on the CDR3 plus reference TRBV7-9 and TRBJ1-1, the full variable domain is DTGVSQNPRHKITKRGQNVTFRCDPISEHNRLYWYRQTLGQGPEFLTYFQNEAQLEKSRLLSDRFSAERPKGSFSTLEIQRTEQGDSAMYLCASSLAGGNTEAFFGQGTRLTVV.

The rearrangement uses TRBV9 and TRBJ1-1; D perhaps matches TRBD1 (6 bases). V was clipped by 5 bases and J by 5 bases, with 13 bases between them. CDR3 length: 13 residues. Germline loops: CDR1 SGDLS, CDR2 YYNGEE. CDR3 residues: CASSGQLTTEAFF. The CDR3 DNA follows: TGTGCCAGCAGTGGACAGTTAACGACTGAAGCTTTCTTT.

This clone was detected once. The genes are TRBV18 and TRBJ2-7, with a possible D match to TRBD2 (6 bases). Germline CDR1 is KGHSH and CDR2 is LQKENI. Deletions cut 3 bases from V and 3 bases from J, with 6 bases between. The CDR3 has 12 residues. Here the CDR3 reads CASSPGGYEQYV. For the CDR3, the DNA is TGTGCCAGCTCACCCGGGGGCTACGAGCAGTACGTC.

The V and J genes are TRBV30 and TRBJ1-2; a weak D match, TRBD1 (5 bases). The germline V gene encodes CDR1 GTSNPN and CDR2 SVGIG (reference sequence). V lost 3 bases to trimming and J lost 2 bases, with 10 bases between them. The CDR3 has 13 amino acids. In nucleotides, the CDR3 is TGTGCCTGGAGCGCGGACAACAACTATGGCTACACCTTC. It specifies CAWSADNNYGYTF.

This rearrangement joins TRBV10-3 to TRBJ1-2, with 7 bases identical to TRBD1. The CDR3 runs 17 residues. V gave up 2 bases and J gave up 0 bases; unmatched junction bases: 9. The germline V gene has CDR1 ENHRY and CDR2 SYGVKD. Here the CDR3 reads CAISETKTGLANYGYTF. Here the CDR3 DNA reads TGTGCCATCAGTGAGACGAAGACAGGGCTAGCTAACTATGGCTACACCTTC.

This clone has just one count. A junction end diverges from the germline sequence, so it may reflect a read error. The V gene is TRBV7-7, the J gene TRBJ2-2, with 7 bases that match TRBD1. The V gene's germline CDR1 is SSHAT and CDR2 FNYEAQ (reference sequence). There are 16 residues in the CDR3. CDR3 in DNA: TGTGCTAGCAGCTCCTCCTCGACAGGGCTCACCGGGGAGCTGTTTTTT. Protein sequence: CASSSSSTGLTGELFF.

The gene calls are TRBV7-2 and TRBJ2-1, with a possible D match to TRBD2 (6 bases). In germline, CDR1 is SGHTA, CDR2 FQGNSA. Between the trimmed V and J ends, which lost 6 bases and 0 bases, there was a span of 15 bases. The CDR3 is 16 residues long. The CDR3 loop is CASRYNSGSSYNEQFF. The CDR3 DNA sequence: TGTGCCAGCAGATACAATAGCGGTAGCTCCTACAATGAGCAGTTCTTC.

V gene TRBV7-2 combines with J gene TRBJ2-1; TRBD2 might be the D (5 bases). This CDR3 comprises 15 residues. Germline V gene sequence: CDR1 SGHTA, CDR2 FQGNSA. The V end lost 1 base, the J end lost 8 bases, and 15 bases lay between the germline ends. The CDR3 nucleotides are TGTGCCAGCAGCTTAGATGCGGGCCGAAGGTATGAGCAGTTCTTC. This translates into CASSLDAGRRYEQFF.

V and J are TRBV9 and TRBJ2-1, with 10 bases that match TRBD2. The germline gives CDR1 SGDLS, CDR2 YYNGEE. The CDR3 is made up of 15 amino acids. J lost 4 bases, V lost 0 bases, and 1 base had no gene match. The CDR3 sequence: CASSVVAGGYNEQFF. In DNA form, the CDR3 reads TGTGCCAGCAGCGTAGTAGCGGGAGGTTACAATGAGCAGTTCTTC.

The gene calls are TRBV5-1 and TRBJ2-1; 10 bases map to TRBD2. CDR1 and CDR2 from the germline V gene are SGHRS and YFSETQ. The CDR3 is 14 residues long. V trimming: 3 bases; J trimming: 8 bases; junction bases outside the gene matches: 5. Here the CDR3 DNA reads TGCGCCAGCAGCTCCGGGACTAGCGCACATGAGCAGTTCTTC. Its protein is CASSSGTSAHEQFF.

The chain combines TRBV9 with TRBJ1-3; no clear D. Germline lookup yields CDR1 SGDLS and CDR2 YYNGEE. The CDR3 loop spans 17 amino acids. V gave up 0 bases and J gave up 0 bases, with 13 bases separating them. CDR3 sequence (DNA): TGTGCCAGCAGCGTAGTAAGCGGCCGCACCTCTGGAAACACCATATATTTT. Its protein product is CASSVVSGRTSGNTIYF. Looking up the rest from reference TRBV9 and TRBJ1-3 gives the full variable domain: DSGVTQTPKHLITATGQRVTLRCSPRSGDLSVYWYQQSLDQGLQFLIQYYNGEERAKGNILERFSAQQFPDLHSELNLSSLELGDSALYFCASSVVSGRTSGNTIYFGEGSWLTVV.

The rearrangement links TRBV20-1 to TRBJ1-2; weak D call: TRBD1 (6 bases). The CDR3 loop spans 11 amino acids. Germline-derived CDR1 and CDR2 are DFQATT and SNEGSKA (reference sequence). CDR3 sequence reads: CRGRGSYGYTF. DNA of the CDR3: TGCAGGGGCAGGGGCAGCTATGGCTACACCTTC.

V gene TRBV11-3 combines with J gene TRBJ2-3; possible D gene TRBD1, 5 bases. V was cut by 8 bases and J by 4 bases, with 13 bases left in between. This CDR3 is 13 amino acids long. Germline V CDR1 and CDR2: SGHNT, YENEEA. The CDR3 sequence: CASGASQADTQYF. In DNA, the CDR3 is TGTGCCAGCGGGGCCTCCCAGGCAGATACGCAGTATTTT.

The chain carries TRBV4-2 and TRBJ2-5; 8 bases line up with TRBD2. Germline CDR1 and CDR2: LGHNA and YNFKEQ. The CDR3 has 14 residues. V lost 2 bases and J lost 3; bases outside the gene matches: 2. DNA of the CDR3: TGTGCCAGCAGCCAAACTAGCGGAAAAGAGACCCAGTACTTC. Translated: CASSQTSGKETQYF.

The rearrangement joins TRBV28 to TRBJ2-3, with 10 positions matching TRBD2. This CDR3 has 12 amino acids. Trimming removed 8 bases from V and 4 bases from J; junction bases left unmatched: 0. The germline V gene has CDR1 MDHEN and CDR2 SYDVKM. The CDR3 region has the DNA TGTGCCAGCGGACTAGCGGCAGATACGCAGTATTTT. It specifies CASGLAADTQYF.

The V call is TRBV28, the J call TRBJ1-1; TRBD1 agrees at 7 bases. V dropped 2 bases and J dropped 5; count of bases not matched to a gene: 5. The CDR3 is 14 residues long. CDR1 and CDR2 from the germline V gene are MDHEN and SYDVKM. In DNA, the CDR3 is TGTGCCAGCAGTTTACAGGGGGTATGGACTGAAGCTTTCTTT. Amino acids: CASSLQGVWTEAFF.

V usage is TRBV3-1 (or the pseudogene TRBV3-2) and J usage is TRBJ2-7; D may be TRBD2 (6 bases). Germline assignment: CDR1 LGHDT and CDR2 YNNKEL (reference sequence). The CDR3 is 14 amino acids. The V end was cut by 2 bases, the J end by 2 bases, with 10 bases between. This CDR3 reads CASSQSRTTYEQYF. The CDR3 DNA reads as TGTGCCAGCAGCCAAAGTCGGACTACCTACGAGCAGTACTTC.